This T cell receptor beta chain came from a study of T cell repertoires in ileal Crohn's disease. Each sample's TCRB immunosequencing used roughly 500 nanograms of biopsy DNA. Data came from immunoSEQ multiplex PCR; TCRdb stores just in-frame clones and leaves some out. This sample yields 15,000 or so clones, of which less than 90% are seen a single time; about 9.3% belongs to the top ten. This TCR was sampled from an adult with Crohn's disease. Sequencing used ileal tissue.

CDR3 coding DNA: TGTGCCAGCAGCACCCGAGCCCTAGCGGGGGGCGGCGAGACCCAGTACTTC. It encodes CASSTRALAGGGETQYF. The V and J genes are TRBV9 and TRBJ2-5, with 11 bases fitting TRBD2. V was pared by 4 bases and J by 5 bases, with 13 bases of the junction left unmatched. The CDR3 sequence is 17 residues long. Germline values: CDR1 SGDLS, CDR2 YYNGEE.